The 13 T cell receptor beta chains listed next were all sequenced from one sample in a study of T-cell memory formation after mild COVID-19. MiXCR, run by TCRdb on the 5' RACE reads, gives a single entry per CDR3 protein. This sample has about 620,000 distinct CDR3 sequences, with under 20% found just once. Sequencing used PBMCs or a T cell subset sorted from them (not recorded which). The receptors were sampled from an adult woman who had mild COVID-19 (a few samples of this study predate the infection). Cell type and time point are not known.

This clonotype was seen a handful of times. This chain joins TRBV2 and TRBJ1-2; the D gene is possibly TRBD1 (5 bases). This CDR3 is built from 13 residues. Trimming took off 7 bases at V and 4 bases at J, with 13 bases between the two ends. Germline V lookup: CDR1 SNHLY, CDR2 FYNNEI. The CDR3 here is CASTRGGVYGYTF. The DNA for the CDR3 is TGTGCCAGCACCCGGGGGGGGGTCTATGGCTACACCTTC.

The V gene is TRBV30, the J gene TRBJ2-3; 10 nucleotides match TRBD1. This CDR3 has 14 residues. Trimming took 1 base from V and 6 from J; bases not matched to a gene: 4. Germline CDR1 GTSNPN, CDR2 SVGIG (reference sequence). The CDR3 DNA reads as TGTGCCTGGAGTGGACAGGGGGCTCGGGATACGCAGTATTTT. It specifies CAWSGQGARDTQYF.

V is TRBV20-1 and J is TRBJ2-1; 7 nucleotides line up with TRBD2. J gave up 14 bases and V 1 base, and 5 bases lay outside the gene matches. CDR3 size: 11 residues. CDR1 is DFQATT and CDR2 is SNEGSKA in the germline V gene (reference sequence). CDR3: CSARVRERKFF. For the CDR3, the DNA is TGCAGTGCTAGAGTGCGGGAGAGGAAGTTCTTC.

This chain links TRBV6-5 with TRBJ1-2, with a possible D match to TRBD1 (5 bases). V shed 7 bases and J shed 8 bases, with 14 bases lying between them. Germline-derived CDR1 and CDR2 are MNHEY and SVGAGI. The CDR3 contains 12 residues. CDR3 sequence (DNA): TGTGCCAGCACCGGGACGGCCTCCGGCTACACCTTC. It encodes CASTGTASGYTF.

The rearrangement uses TRBV27 and TRBJ2-7, with no clear D. Trimming pared 5 bases from V and 2 bases from J, leaving 7 bases between. CDR1 and CDR2 from the germline V gene are MNHEY and SMNVEV (reference sequence). The CDR3 consists of 12 residues. CDR3 residues: CASSLPTYEQYF. The CDR3 nucleotides are TGTGCCAGCAGTCTGCCGACCTACGAGCAGTACTTC.

In this sample, this clonotype turned up a few times. The rearrangement joins TRBV7-9 to TRBJ2-1, with D perhaps matching TRBD1 (5 bases). The CDR3 runs 12 residues. Germline V CDR1 and CDR2: SEHNR, FQNEAQ (reference sequence). Trimming removed 0 bases at V and 10 bases at J, with 7 bases between. The CDR3 loop is CASSLARQEQFF. In DNA, the CDR3 is TGTGCCAGCAGCTTAGCGAGACAGGAGCAGTTCTTC.

J is TRBJ2-5 and V is TRBV7-2; 9 bases fit TRBD2. The CDR3 covers 15 residues. V was pared by 3 bases and J by 5 bases, with 7 bases of the junction left unmatched. Germline V gene lookup returns CDR1 SGHTA and CDR2 FQGNSA. The CDR3 region is CASSFDSSGTETQYF. The CDR3 DNA follows: TGTGCCAGCAGCTTCGACTCTAGCGGGACGGAGACCCAGTACTTC.

This clonotype turned up a few times. The chain combines TRBV15 with TRBJ1-1; D remains ambiguous. From germline, CDR1 is LNHNV and CDR2 YYDKDF (reference sequence). The CDR3 spans 14 residues. The ends were cut back, 2 bases at V and 0 bases at J, with 7 bases in the middle. The CDR3 nucleotides read TGTGCCACCAGCAGAAACGGAGTGAACACTGAAGCTTTCTTT. Amino acid sequence: CATSRNGVNTEAFF.

V is TRBV7-7 and J is TRBJ2-2; 10 bases map to TRBD1. CDR3 size: 16 residues. CDR1 is SSHAT and CDR2 is FNYEAQ in the germline V gene (reference sequence). The junction had 3 bases not matched to a gene; V was cut back by 5 bases and J by 0 bases. In nucleotides, the CDR3 is TGTGCCAGCAGCACCGGGACAGGGGCGAACACCGGGGAGCTGTTTTTT. This sequence encodes CASSTGTGANTGELFF. The whole variable domain, filled in from reference TRBV7-7 and TRBJ2-2, reads GAGVSQSPRYKVTKRGQDVTLRCDPISSHATLYWYQQALGQGPEFLTYFNYEAQPDKSGLPSDRFSAERPEGSISTLTIQRTEQRDSAMYRCASSTGTGANTGELFFGEGSRLTVL.

A note on this clonotype: At one boundary the junction diverges from the germline segment, which might be a read error. The DNA for the CDR3 is TGTGCCAGCAGGTTAGCGGGAGGGCCAGTGTATGAGCAGTTCTTC. Translated, it gives CASRLAGGPVYEQFF. The rearrangement uses TRBV12-3 or TRBV12-4 and TRBJ2-1; 11 bases map to TRBD2. The CDR3 is made up of 15 amino acids.

This chain uses TRBV7-3 with TRBJ1-2; the D is unclear. Germline lookup yields CDR1 SGHTA and CDR2 FQGTGA. Trimming removed 2 bases from V and 1 base from J, with 8 bases in between. The CDR3 sequence is 14 residues long. The CDR3 loop reads CASSLLSSNYGYTF. As DNA, the CDR3 is TGTGCCAGCAGCTTATTGAGTAGTAACTATGGCTACACCTTC.

This clonotype was detected ten times or more. V is TRBV5-5 and J is TRBJ2-3; a weak D match, TRBD1 (5 bases). Germline V gene lookup returns CDR1 SGHKS and CDR2 YYEKEE (reference sequence). The V end lost 2 bases, the J end lost 0 bases, and 7 bases lay between the germline ends. This CDR3 spans 14 amino acids. CDR3 loop: CASSFRQSTDTQYF. CDR3 DNA sequence: TGTGCCAGCAGCTTTCGACAGAGCACAGATACGCAGTATTTT.

The chain couples TRBV6-5 to TRBJ2-7, with 7 bases identical to TRBD2. V trimming: 0 bases; J trimming: 1 base; junction bases outside the gene matches: 3. The CDR3 length is 15 residues. Germline loops: CDR1 MNHEY, CDR2 SVGAGI. In DNA form, the CDR3 reads TGTGCCAGCAGTTACTCGATTAGCGGGTCCTACGAGCAGTACTTC. The encoded protein is CASSYSISGSYEQYF.